These 10 T cell receptor beta chains share one sample of origin, sequenced in a study of cytomegalovirus exposure and HLA in healthy donors. 13 Jbeta primers and 60 Vbeta primers were used for the PCR. Generated by immunoSEQ multiplex PCR, the TCRdb table keeps only in-frame clones and is missing some. The top ten clones hold about 10% of a sample with approximately 150,000 clones, around two thirds of them seen once. Specimen: PBMCs. The origin of the receptors is a man aged 25 to 40 in good health and CMV-seropositive.

The CDR3 DNA reads TGCGCCAGCAGCCAGGGACAGGGTGTAACATACGAGCAGTACTTC. Protein sequence: CASSQGQGVTYEQYF. V and J are TRBV4-1 and TRBJ2-7; 9 bases align to TRBD1. V was pared by 3 bases and J by 4 bases, with 7 bases of the junction left unmatched. CDR3 length: 15 amino acids. The germline CDR1 and CDR2 sequences are MGHRA and YSYEKL.

This chain links TRBV10-1 with TRBJ1-1, with D perhaps TRBD1 (5 bases). The CDR3 has 13 amino acids. The germline V gene has CDR1 WNHNN and CDR2 SYGVQD (reference sequence). V gave up 8 bases and J gave up 1 base, with 11 bases separating them. The CDR3, as DNA: TGCGCCAGCCCAAAGGACAAGAACACTGAAGCTTTCTTT. It encodes CASPKDKNTEAFF.

This clone appeared a few times. The V call is TRBV9, the J call TRBJ2-7; tentatively, D is TRBD2 (6 bases). The CDR3 sequence is 14 residues long. V lost 2 bases and J lost 3, with 12 bases in between. Germline loops: CDR1 SGDLS, CDR2 YYNGEE. CDR3 DNA: TGTGCCAGCAGCGTCGGAGGGATAGGCTACGAGCAGTACTTC. Its protein is CASSVGGIGYEQYF. Filled out from reference TRBV9 and TRBJ2-7, the complete variable domain reads DSGVTQTPKHLITATGQRVTLRCSPRSGDLSVYWYQQSLDQGLQFLIQYYNGEERAKGNILERFSAQQFPDLHSELNLSSLELGDSALYFCASSVGGIGYEQYFGPGTRLTVT.

V and J are TRBV2 and TRBJ1-4; perhaps TRBD1 as D (5 bases). CDR3 length: 14 amino acids. Trimming stripped 3 bases from V and 4 bases from J, with 9 bases between. Germline V gene sequence: CDR1 SNHLY, CDR2 FYNNEI. The DNA for the CDR3 is TGTGCCAGCAGTGAGGGGCAGCATAATGAAAAACTGTTTTTT. Residues: CASSEGQHNEKLFF.

This clone has more than one count but fewer than ten. The gene calls are TRBV5-8 and TRBJ2-1; D is perhaps TRBD1 (6 bases). CDR3 length: 17 residues. The germline V gene encodes CDR1 SGHTS and CDR2 YDEGEE. Trimming took 6 bases from V and 5 from J, leaving 24 bases between them. CDR3 in DNA: TGTGCCAGCACGCTATACAGGGTTCGTACCGACCACAATGAGCAGTTCTTC. Translating gives CASTLYRVRTDHNEQFF.

The V gene is TRBV21-1, the J gene TRBJ2-1; the D call of TRBD2 is as the table states it, not checked on the DNA. TRBV21-1 corresponds to a pseudogene. The CDR3 has 17 amino acids. The CDR3 DNA is TGTGCCAGCAGCATCGGCGGGAGGACAAGCTCCTACAATGAGCAGTTCTTC. Translating it yields CASSIGGRTSSYNEQFF.

This clone was observed a few times. J is TRBJ1-5 and V is TRBV4-1, with D possibly matching TRBD1 (6 bases). Germline CDR1 and CDR2: MGHRA and YSYEKL. Between the trimmed V and J ends, which lost 1 base and 0 bases, there was a span of 19 bases. This CDR3 has 19 residues. The CDR3, as DNA: TGCGCCAGCAGCCAAGTTAAGTGGACAGCCGGTTATAGCAATCAGCCCCAGCATTTT. It encodes CASSQVKWTAGYSNQPQHF.

This chain links TRBV2 with TRBJ2-2, with D possibly TRBD1 on 5 matching bases. This CDR3 region has 15 residues. The germline V gene encodes CDR1 SNHLY and CDR2 FYNNEI. The germline V and J ends were trimmed by 6 bases and 4 bases, with 15 bases remaining between them. The CDR3: CASRGPQGSTGELFF. The DNA for the CDR3 is TGTGCCAGCAGAGGTCCCCAGGGATCCACCGGGGAGCTGTTTTTT.

CDR3 residues: CASSNTSNTGELFF. The CDR3 nucleotides are TGCGCCAGCAGCAATACATCGAACACCGGGGAGCTGTTTTTT. V usage is TRBV5-1 and J usage is TRBJ2-2, with no clear D. The germline V gene encodes CDR1 SGHRS and CDR2 YFSETQ. The germline V and J ends were trimmed by 4 bases and 0 bases, with 7 bases remaining between them. The CDR3 spans 14 residues.

This clone was recorded only once. The V call is TRBV7-9, the J call TRBJ2-1; 7 bases agree with TRBD2. V gave up 3 bases and J gave up 8 bases; unmatched junction bases: 7. Germline lookup yields CDR1 SEHNR and CDR2 FQNEAQ (reference sequence). The CDR3 has 14 amino acids. The CDR3 region is CASSFGREVDEQFF. For the CDR3, the DNA is TGTGCCAGCAGCTTCGGTCGGGAGGTGGATGAGCAGTTCTTC.